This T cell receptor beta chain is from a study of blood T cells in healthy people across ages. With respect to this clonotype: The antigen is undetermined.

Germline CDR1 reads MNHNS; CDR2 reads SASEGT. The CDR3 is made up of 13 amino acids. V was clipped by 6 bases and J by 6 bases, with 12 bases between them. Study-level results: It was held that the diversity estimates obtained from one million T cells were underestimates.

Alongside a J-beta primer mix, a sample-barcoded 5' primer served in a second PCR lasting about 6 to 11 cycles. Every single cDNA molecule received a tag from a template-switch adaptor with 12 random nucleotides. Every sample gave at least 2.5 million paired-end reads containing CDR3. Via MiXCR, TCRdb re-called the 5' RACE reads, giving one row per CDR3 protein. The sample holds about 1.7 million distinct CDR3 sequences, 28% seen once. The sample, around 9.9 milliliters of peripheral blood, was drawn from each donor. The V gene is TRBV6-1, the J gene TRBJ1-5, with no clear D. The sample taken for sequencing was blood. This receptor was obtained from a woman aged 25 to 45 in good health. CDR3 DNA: TGTGCCAGCAGCCCCATAGGGAGTCAGCCCCAGCATTTT. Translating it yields CASSPIGSQPQHF.